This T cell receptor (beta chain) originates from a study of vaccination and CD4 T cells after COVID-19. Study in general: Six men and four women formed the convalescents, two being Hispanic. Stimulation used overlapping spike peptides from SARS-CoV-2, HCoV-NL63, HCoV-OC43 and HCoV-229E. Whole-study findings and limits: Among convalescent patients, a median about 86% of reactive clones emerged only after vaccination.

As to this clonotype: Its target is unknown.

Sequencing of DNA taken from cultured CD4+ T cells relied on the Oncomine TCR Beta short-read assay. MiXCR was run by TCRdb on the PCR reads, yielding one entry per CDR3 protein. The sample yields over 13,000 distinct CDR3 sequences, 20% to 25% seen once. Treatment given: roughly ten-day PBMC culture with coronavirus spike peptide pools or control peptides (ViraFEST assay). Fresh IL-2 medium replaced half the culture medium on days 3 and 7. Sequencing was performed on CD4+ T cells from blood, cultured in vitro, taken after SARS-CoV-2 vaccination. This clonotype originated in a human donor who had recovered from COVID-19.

CDR3 coding DNA: TGTGCCAGCAGTGGAGGCAGGGTGGGCGCAGATACGCAGTATTTT. Protein product: CASSGGRVGADTQYF. The rearrangement links TRBV6-1 to TRBJ2-3; TRBD1 is a possible D gene (5 bases). Trimming took off 4 bases at V and 4 bases at J, with 15 bases between the two ends. The germline gives CDR1 MNHNS, CDR2 SASEGT. This CDR3 has 15 amino acids.